Below, one T cell receptor (beta chain) is given with its context. Germline V gene data show CDR1 as ENHRY and CDR2 as SYGVKD. There are 15 residues in the CDR3. Trimming removed 2 bases from V and 6 bases from J; junction bases left unmatched: 6. This record belongs to a study of blood T cell repertoires in COVID-19. Study summary: PBMCs, B-cell-depleted T cells, or T cells were the source of the cDNA or gDNA that made up the material.

Authors' analysis steps: Quantification of nucleated cells was approximated via reference gene primer amplification. Method: immunoSEQ multiplex PCR; TCRdb's copy keeps in-frame clones and lacks some. The DNA was the basis for D and trimming; V, J and clone size are from that table. The table records a few hundred thousand clones, approximately 86% of them present only once. Specimen: peripheral blood. The source is a man aged 55 to 70 with acute or convalescent COVID-19. The chain has TRBV10-3 and TRBJ2-3, with 9 bases lining up with TRBD2. CDR3 sequence reads: CAISEGGGVGDTQYF. As DNA, the CDR3 is TGTGCCATCAGTGAGGGCGGGGGGGTTGGTGATACGCAGTATTTT.